The rows below give T cell receptor beta chains drawn from one sample of a study of regulatory T cells in long-lasting Graves disease. TCRdb re-called the multiplex PCR reads with MiXCR, one entry per CDR3 protein. The top ten clones hold about 12% of a sample with some 600,000 distinct CDR3 sequences, 15% to 20% of them seen once. The same specimen was also included in a second study, on T cells in Graves' hyperthyroidism and ophthalmopathy.

The sequencing used peripheral blood mononuclear cells (PBMCs), collected at new diagnosis, from a patient treated with antithyroid drugs. The receptors were gathered from a man between 18 and 35 years old with Graves disease. The CDR3 runs from the conserved cysteine through the conserved F or W. The D gene is left open where the match is weak. Rows give clone size only sometimes, using once, few, many, or a class for an expanded clone.

TGTGCCAGCAGCTTGGGTAACTATGGCTACACCTTC	CASSLGNYGYTF	many	TRBJ1-2	NA	TRBV11-2
TGTGCCTGGAGTGTTCCAGGGGCGGGGGGCTACACCTTC	CAWSVPGAGGYTF	few	TRBJ1-2	NA	TRBV30
TGTGCCATCAGTGAGGGGACTAGCGGCCTTAGAGAGCAGTTCTTC	CAISEGTSGLREQFF	NA	TRBJ2-1	TRBD2	TRBV10-3
TGTGCCAGCAGGCCTAGCGGGAGGAGGTCCTACGAGCAGTACTTC	CASRPSGRRSYEQYF	many	TRBJ2-7	TRBD2	TRBV28
TGTGCCAGCAGCATCGGACTAGCGGGGAGCACAGATACGCAGTATTTT	CASSIGLAGSTDTQYF	many	TRBJ2-3	TRBD2	TRBV5-1
TGTGCCAGCAGCTTGTCCGGGACTAGCGGGAGGGCCGGGGAGCTGTTTTTT	CASSLSGTSGRAGELFF	many	TRBJ2-2	TRBD2	TRBV11-2
TGTGCCATCCGTGGTGGGGGCAGGCCGAACACTGAAGCTTTCTTT	CAIRGGGRPNTEAFF	few	TRBJ1-1	NA	TRBV10-3
TGCAGTGCTAGAGATATTCAGGGGGACTCCTACGAGCAGTACTTC	CSARDIQGDSYEQYF	many	TRBJ2-7	TRBD1	TRBV20-1
TGCGCCAGCAGTGAGTCCCCAGGGGTGAACACTGAAGCTTTCTTT	CASSESPGVNTEAFF	few	TRBJ1-1	NA	TRBV10-1
TGCGCCAGCAGCTTAAGACTAGCGGCCTCCTACAATGAGCAGTTCTTC	CASSLRLAASYNEQFF	many	TRBJ2-1	TRBD2	TRBV5-1
TGTGCCAGTAACCCGGGACTGAACACTGAAGCTTTCTTT	CASNPGLNTEAFF	NA	TRBJ1-1	NA	TRBV19
TGTGCCAGCAGTGAATCTGGCCAAGAGACCCAGTACTTC	CASSESGQETQYF	many	TRBJ2-5	NA	TRBV10-1